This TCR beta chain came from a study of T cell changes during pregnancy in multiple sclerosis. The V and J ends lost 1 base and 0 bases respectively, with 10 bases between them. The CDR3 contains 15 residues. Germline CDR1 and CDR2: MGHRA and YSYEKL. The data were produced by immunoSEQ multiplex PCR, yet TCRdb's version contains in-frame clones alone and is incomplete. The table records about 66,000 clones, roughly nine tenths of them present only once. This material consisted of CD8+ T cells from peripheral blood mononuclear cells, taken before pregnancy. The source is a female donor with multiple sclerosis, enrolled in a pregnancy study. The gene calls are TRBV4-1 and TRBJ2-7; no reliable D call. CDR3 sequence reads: CASSQVLGVSYEQYF. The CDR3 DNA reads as TGCGCCAGCAGCCAAGTCTTGGGCGTCTCCTACGAGCAGTACTTC.